The rows below give T cell receptor beta chains drawn from one sample of a study of identical twins. One entry per CDR3 protein results from TCRdb running MiXCR on the 5' RACE reads. The sample comprises about 530,000 distinct CDR3 sequences, around 15% of which are singletons, and 0.44% rests with the top ten. These data are also associated with another study on yellow fever vaccine responses in identical twins.

The sequenced sample consisted of CD4+ T cells sorted from blood. The receptor source for this set is a woman younger than 30 in good health. The CDR3 runs from the conserved cysteine through the conserved F or W. The order of the fields is V gene, D gene, clone size, CDR3 length, J gene, CDR3 protein, CDR3 DNA. D genes are given only for firm matches. Rows give clone size only sometimes, using once, few, many, or a class for an expanded clone.

V: TRBV12-3/TRBV12-4; D: .; size: .; length: 17; J: TRBJ1-4; CDR3: CASSLSAPGGTNEKLFF; DNA: TGTGCCAGCAGTTTATCGGCTCCTGGGGGAACTAATGAAAAACTGTTTTTT
V: TRBV20-1; D: .; size: .; length: 15; J: TRBJ2-1; CDR3: CSARASQRAYNEQFF; DNA: TGCAGTGCTAGAGCAAGCCAACGGGCCTACAATGAGCAGTTCTTC
V: TRBV7-6; D: .; size: few; length: 12; J: TRBJ1-1; CDR3: CASSGGWTEAFF; DNA: TGTGCCAGCAGCGGGGGCTGGACTGAAGCTTTCTTT
V: TRBV28; D: .; size: .; length: 14; J: TRBJ2-7; CDR3: CASKEGEARYEQYF; DNA: TGTGCCAGCAAGGAAGGGGAAGCACGGTACGAGCAGTACTTC
V: TRBV10-3; D: .; size: few; length: 11; J: TRBJ1-1; CDR3: CAISDLDRAFF; DNA: TGTGCCATCAGTGATTTGGATAGGGCTTTCTTT
V: TRBV20-1; D: .; size: .; length: 14; J: TRBJ2-1; CDR3: CSARLSPGGTEQFF; DNA: TGCAGTGCTAGACTCAGCCCCGGAGGCACTGAGCAGTTCTTC
V: TRBV19; D: .; size: few; length: 12; J: TRBJ2-3; CDR3: CASSLTADTQYF; DNA: TGTGCCAGTAGCCTTACTGCAGATACGCAGTATTTT
V: TRBV15; D: .; size: once; length: 17; J: TRBJ2-1; CDR3: CATSSPPTVFSYNEQFF; DNA: TGTGCCACCAGCAGTCCACCGACCGTGTTCTCCTACAATGAGCAGTTCTTC
V: TRBV6-1; D: .; size: .; length: 14; J: TRBJ2-5; CDR3: CASKGSLFQETQYF; DNA: TGTGCCAGCAAAGGTTCATTATTCCAAGAGACCCAGTACTTC
V: TRBV10-3; D: TRBD1; size: .; length: 13; J: TRBJ2-1; CDR3: CAIRGQGYNEQFF; DNA: TGTGCCATCAGGGGACAGGGGTACAATGAGCAGTTCTTC
V: TRBV15; D: .; size: many; length: 14; J: TRBJ1-6; CDR3: CATSGRVTDSPLHF; DNA: TGTGCCACCAGCGGTCGGGTGACAGACTCACCCCTCCACTTT
V: TRBV15; D: .; size: .; length: 16; J: TRBJ1-5; CDR3: CATSRDSGAGDQPQHF; DNA: TGTGCCACCAGCAGAGATAGCGGGGCAGGGGATCAGCCCCAGCATTTT
V: TRBV20-1; D: .; size: few; length: 17; J: TRBJ2-1; CDR3: CSARSPGGGGGNNEQFF; DNA: TGCAGTGCTAGATCCCCCGGGGGAGGGGGGGGAAACAATGAGCAGTTCTTC
V: TRBV4-2; D: .; size: few; length: 14; J: TRBJ2-2; CDR3: CASSQGARGGELFF; DNA: TGTGCCAGCAGCCAAGGGGCCCGGGGCGGGGAGCTGTTTTTT
V: TRBV12-3/TRBV12-4; D: .; size: .; length: 15; J: TRBJ1-1; CDR3: CASSPAGTLNTEAFF; DNA: TGTGCCAGCAGTCCCGCCGGGACACTGAACACTGAAGCTTTCTTT
V: TRBV29-1; D: TRBD1; size: few; length: 14; J: TRBJ2-3; CDR3: CSARQGVFTDTQYF; DNA: TGCAGCGCTAGACAGGGGGTGTTCACAGATACGCAGTATTTT
V: TRBV4-1; D: .; size: few; length: 16; J: TRBJ2-3; CDR3: CASSRDPGPSTDTQYF; DNA: TGCGCCAGCAGCCGAGATCCAGGACCGAGCACAGATACGCAGTATTTT